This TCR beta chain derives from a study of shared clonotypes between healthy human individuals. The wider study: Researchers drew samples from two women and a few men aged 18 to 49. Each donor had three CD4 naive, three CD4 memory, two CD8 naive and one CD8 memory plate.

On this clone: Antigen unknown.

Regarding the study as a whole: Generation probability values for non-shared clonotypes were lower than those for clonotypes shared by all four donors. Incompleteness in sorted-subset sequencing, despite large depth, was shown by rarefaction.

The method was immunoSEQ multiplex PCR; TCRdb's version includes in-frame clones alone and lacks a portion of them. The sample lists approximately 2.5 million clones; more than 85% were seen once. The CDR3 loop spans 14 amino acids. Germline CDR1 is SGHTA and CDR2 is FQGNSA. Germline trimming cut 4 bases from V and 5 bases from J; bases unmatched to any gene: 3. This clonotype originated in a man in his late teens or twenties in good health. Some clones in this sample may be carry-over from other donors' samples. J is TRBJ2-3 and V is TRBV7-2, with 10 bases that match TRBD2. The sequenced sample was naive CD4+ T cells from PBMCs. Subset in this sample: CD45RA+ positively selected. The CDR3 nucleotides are TGTGCCAGCAGCTCGGGACTAGCGTTAGATACGCAGTATTTT. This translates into CASSSGLALDTQYF.